What follows are 27 T cell receptor beta chains derived from one specimen sequenced in a study of OX40 agonist ivuxolimab in advanced cancers. Clones were read by immunoSEQ multiplex PCR, and TCRdb kept only the in-frame ones, dropping some. This table holds 80,000 or so clones, approximately 89% found once. The starting material was CD4+ or CD8+ T cells sorted from blood, obtained in a trial of the OX40 agonist ivuxolimab. The receptors come from an adult with an advanced solid tumor such as melanoma, head and neck, liver or kidney cancer.

This clone was seen only a few times. The genes are TRBV7-3 and TRBJ2-1; a weak D match, TRBD2 (7 bases). Germline-derived CDR1 and CDR2 are SGHTA and FQGTGA. The CDR3 covers 14 residues. The V end was cut by 4 bases, the J end by 5 bases, with 12 bases between. CDR3 in amino acids: CASSYLGGHNEQFF. The CDR3 DNA reads TGTGCCAGCAGCTATTTGGGGGGGCACAATGAGCAGTTCTTC.

This clone was observed a handful of times. V gene TRBV6-6 combines with J gene TRBJ2-7, with D maybe TRBD1 (5 bases). The CDR3 runs to 14 residues. Trimming took off 3 bases at V and 5 bases at J, with 14 bases between the two ends. Germline CDR1 and CDR2: MNHNY and SVGAGI (reference sequence). CDR3 residues: CASSYSQGTHEQYF. The CDR3 DNA is TGTGCCAGCAGTTATTCGCAGGGCACCCACGAGCAGTACTTC.

The chain recombines TRBV7-9 with TRBJ2-7; 8 bases line up with TRBD2. The CDR3 covers 15 residues. V shed 5 bases and J 5 bases; nucleotides not matched to a gene: 11. Germline-derived CDR1 and CDR2 are SEHNR and FQNEAQ (reference sequence). The CDR3: CASSPLGGATHEQYF. CDR3 nucleotides: TGTGCCAGCAGCCCCCTCGGGGGGGCGACCCACGAGCAGTACTTC.

This CDR3 reads CASSVGGLAGVDEQFF. The CDR3 bases are TGCGCCAGCAGCGTGGGGGGGCTAGCGGGAGTAGATGAGCAGTTCTTC. V and J are TRBV5-1 and TRBJ2-1; 10 bases map to TRBD2. The CDR3 runs to 16 residues. Germline CDR1 reads SGHRS; CDR2 reads YFSETQ. J was trimmed by 8 bases and V by 4 bases; bases with no gene match: 12.

This clone showed up just a few times. V usage is TRBV7-3 and J usage is TRBJ1-6; D ambiguous. The CDR3 totals 15 residues. V lost 1 base and J lost 7, with 11 bases in between. The V gene's germline CDR1 is SGHTA and CDR2 FQGTGA. The CDR3 here is CASSLIPQLNSPLHF. The CDR3 coding sequence is TGTGCCAGCAGCTTAATTCCTCAGCTAAATTCACCCCTCCACTTT.

CDR3 DNA sequence: TGTGCCAGCAGCCTCGGGGGGGAAGCAGCTTTCTTT. This gives the protein CASSLGGEAAFF. V usage is TRBV11-3 and J usage is TRBJ1-1; tentatively, D is TRBD1 (5 bases). The germline V gene has CDR1 SGHNT and CDR2 YENEEA. The CDR3 spans 12 residues. The germline V and J ends were trimmed by 5 bases and 10 bases, with 14 bases remaining between them.

This chain connects TRBV5-4 to TRBJ2-2, with D tentatively TRBD2 (5 bases). Deletions cut 0 bases from V and 4 bases from J, with 10 bases between. Germline V gene sequence: CDR1 SGHNT, CDR2 YYREEE (reference sequence). The CDR3 is made up of 15 amino acids. CDR3 sequence: CASSLGGLVTGELFF. The CDR3 DNA is TGTGCCAGCAGCTTGGGAGGGTTGGTCACCGGGGAGCTGTTTTTT.

The V and J genes are TRBV6-1 and TRBJ1-1; 7 bases agree with TRBD1. This CDR3 spans 13 amino acids. Germline assignment: CDR1 MNHNS and CDR2 SASEGT. V gave up 6 bases and J gave up 0 bases; unmatched junction bases: 1. Written as DNA, the CDR3 is TGTGCCAGCAGAGGGGGCATGAACACTGAAGCTTTCTTT. Translating gives CASRGGMNTEAFF.

This clone was detected once. The chain combines TRBV27 with TRBJ2-1; either TRBD1 or TRBD2 may supply D (5 bases each). The CDR3 length is 12 residues. CDR1 and CDR2 from the germline V gene are MNHEY and SMNVEV (reference sequence). V gave up 9 bases and J gave up 2 bases, with 8 bases separating them. CDR3: CASGTPYNEQFF. For the CDR3, the DNA is TGTGCCAGTGGGACCCCCTACAATGAGCAGTTCTTC.

This clone has a count of ten or more. This CDR3 reads CASRSTGVRSETQYF. CDR3 coding DNA: TGTGCCAGCAGAAGTACAGGGGTACGTTCTGAGACCCAGTACTTC. V and J are TRBV6-5 and TRBJ2-5; TRBD1 agrees at 7 bases. This CDR3 has 15 amino acids. V dropped 6 bases and J dropped 5; count of bases not matched to a gene: 12. Germline assignment: CDR1 MNHEY and CDR2 SVGAGI.

The chain is built from TRBV28 and TRBJ2-7; D gene ambiguous. Trimming removed 5 bases from V and 3 bases from J, with 17 bases in between. Per the germline V gene, CDR1 is MDHEN and CDR2 is SYDVKM. This CDR3 has 15 amino acids. CDR3 sequence: CASSLPTHSYYEQYF. CDR3 nucleotides: TGTGCCAGCAGTCTCCCCACACATTCTTACTACGAGCAGTACTTC. The whole variable domain, filled in from reference TRBV28 and TRBJ2-7, reads DVKVTQSSRYLVKRTGEKVFLECVQDMDHENMFWYRQDPGLGLRLIYFSYDVKMKEKGDIPEGYSVSREKKERFSLILESASTNQTSMYLCASSLPTHSYYEQYFGPGTRLTVT.

The chain has TRBV29-1 and TRBJ2-7; 9 bases are a match to TRBD1. Germline V gene data show CDR1 as SQVTM and CDR2 as ANQGSEA. J lost 3 bases, V lost 6 bases, and 6 bases had no gene match. The CDR3 sequence is 13 residues long. CDR3 sequence: CSVGGQGGYEQYF. The CDR3 bases are TGCAGCGTGGGGGGACAGGGTGGCTACGAGCAGTACTTC.

This chain joins TRBV19 and TRBJ2-3; TRBD2 matches 12 bases. Germline values: CDR1 LNHDA, CDR2 SQIVND (reference sequence). The V and J ends lost 3 bases and 2 bases, in that order; junction bases with no gene match: 9. The CDR3 runs to 18 residues. This CDR3 reads CASSIPTSGSGATDTQYF. The CDR3, as DNA: TGTGCCAGTAGTATCCCGACTAGCGGGAGTGGGGCCACAGATACGCAGTATTTT.

V usage is TRBV10-2 and J usage is TRBJ2-1; maybe TRBD1 (6 bases). Trimming removed 6 bases at V and 5 bases at J, with 11 bases between. The CDR3 loop spans 13 amino acids. From germline, CDR1 is WSHSY and CDR2 SAAADI. In DNA, the CDR3 is TGCGCCAGCAGCGACAGGTTAGACAATGAGCAGTTCTTC. Its translation is CASSDRLDNEQFF.

The chain has TRBV6-6 and TRBJ1-2; 8 bases align to TRBD1. Trimming removed 5 bases from V and 7 bases from J; junction bases left unmatched: 6. The germline CDR1 and CDR2 sequences are MNHNY and SVGAGI (reference sequence). The CDR3 length is 13 residues. CDR3 amino acids: CASSLDRGSGYTF. The CDR3 DNA follows: TGTGCCAGCAGTCTAGACAGGGGATCTGGCTACACCTTC.

The V and J genes are TRBV6-1 and TRBJ2-2; 7 nucleotides line up with TRBD2. Per the germline V gene, CDR1 is MNHNS and CDR2 is SASEGT. V was clipped by 1 base and J by 5 bases; unmatched bases: 1. This CDR3 is 14 amino acids long. CDR3 residues: CASSEGGGTGELFF. The CDR3 bases are TGTGCCAGCAGTGAAGGGGGGGGAACCGGGGAGCTGTTTTTT.

The chain is built from TRBV30 and TRBJ1-1; no definite D call. Germline CDR1 is GTSNPN and CDR2 is SVGIG (reference sequence). The CDR3 spans 12 residues. V gave up 1 base and J gave up 1 base, with 4 bases separating them. CDR3 DNA sequence: TGTGCCTGGAGTGGGGAGAACACTGAAGCTTTCTTT. It specifies CAWSGENTEAFF.

The chain is built from TRBV4-1 and TRBJ2-6; D is undetermined. The CDR3 has 17 residues. V was shortened by 1 base and J by 4 bases, with 14 bases between the two germline ends. Germline assignment: CDR1 MGHRA and CDR2 YSYEKL. CDR3 coding DNA: TGCGCCAGCAGCCAAGGAACGCAGTACACCGGGGCCAACGTCCTGACTTTC. This gives the protein CASSQGTQYTGANVLTF.

This clone has a handful of counts. V and J are TRBV5-1 and TRBJ1-2; TRBD1 matches at 7 bases. The trim removed 4 bases at V and 6 bases at J, leaving 6 bases unmatched. The CDR3 extends over 13 amino acids. Germline CDR1 SGHRS, CDR2 YFSETQ. The CDR3 spells CASSTRGMDGYTF. For the CDR3, the DNA is TGCGCCAGCAGCACCAGGGGGATGGATGGCTACACCTTC.

The chain links TRBV7-9 to TRBJ2-3; no firm D call. V lost 1 base and J 11 bases, leaving 10 bases between the germline ends. Looked up from germline, CDR1 is SEHNR and CDR2 is FQNEAQ (reference sequence). This CDR3 has 12 amino acids. The CDR3 is CASSLGPNKQYF. For the CDR3, the DNA is TGTGCCAGCAGCTTAGGGCCCAATAAGCAGTATTTT.

The V gene is TRBV18, the J gene TRBJ2-1, with D uncertain. The germline V gene has CDR1 KGHSH and CDR2 LQKENI. CDR3 length: 13 residues. Deletions cut 0 bases from V and 7 bases from J, with 7 bases between. CDR3 DNA: TGTGCCAGCTCACCACCGTTAGGGAATGAGCAGTTCTTC. Its translation is CASSPPLGNEQFF.

This clone was seen only a few times. The V and J genes are TRBV2 and TRBJ1-1; 7 bases line up with TRBD1. V was pared by 8 bases and J by 1 base, with 4 bases of the junction left unmatched. Germline CDR1 and CDR2: SNHLY and FYNNEI. The length of the CDR3 is 13 residues. CDR3 coding DNA: TGTGCCAGCCTAGGGGGCGGGAACACTGAAGCTTTCTTT. Translating gives CASLGGGNTEAFF.

The V gene is TRBV28, the J gene TRBJ1-1, with D maybe TRBD1 (6 bases). Trimming left V 6 bases short and J 7 bases short, with 21 bases between. This CDR3 is 15 amino acids long. Germline loops: CDR1 MDHEN, CDR2 SYDVKM. The CDR3, as DNA: TGTGCCAGCAGAGGGGGACAAGGGAGGCGGGTTGAAGCTTTCTTT. Encoded protein: CASRGGQGRRVEAFF.

The chain links TRBV5-6 to TRBJ2-7, with 7 positions matching TRBD1. Germline V gene data show CDR1 as SGHDT and CDR2 as YYEEEE. V lost 1 base, J lost 0 bases, and 10 bases stayed unmatched. This CDR3 region has 17 residues. CDR3 bases: TGTGCCAGCAGCTTGCACGACTTTAGGGACAGCTCCTACGAGCAGTACTTC. This codes for CASSLHDFRDSSYEQYF.

This chain joins TRBV11-2 and TRBJ2-3, with 11 nucleotides matching TRBD2. The J segment lost 11 bases and the V segment lost 1 base, leaving 11 bases of the junction unmatched. CDR3 length equals 16 residues. Germline CDR1 reads SGHAT; CDR2 reads FQNNGV. CDR3 DNA sequence: TGTGCCAGCAGCTTAGGGGGACTAGCGGCGGTCGGGAGGCAGTATTTT. Translation: CASSLGGLAAVGRQYF.

The J gene is TRBJ2-7, the V gene TRBV28, with TRBD2 matching 12 bases. Germline V gives CDR1 MDHEN, CDR2 SYDVKM. The V gene end was trimmed by 4 bases and the J gene end by 2 bases; junction bases not matched to a gene: 3. CDR3 length equals 15 residues. DNA of the CDR3: TGTGCCAGCAGTTCACTAGCGGGAGGAACCTACGAGCAGTACTTC. Amino acids: CASSSLAGGTYEQYF.

The chain couples TRBV9 to TRBJ2-3; 7 bases map to TRBD1. The CDR3 extends over 14 amino acids. Germline CDR1 is SGDLS and CDR2 is YYNGEE. Unmatched junction bases numbered 5, after V lost 3 bases and J lost 4 bases. The chain's CDR3 is CASSARQGADTQYF. CDR3 bases: TGTGCCAGCAGCGCCCGACAGGGTGCAGATACGCAGTATTTT.